This TCR beta chain was observed in a study of cytomegalovirus exposure and HLA in healthy donors. The donors gave bone marrow, and they were healthy. The length of the CDR3 is 11 residues. CDR1 is SQVTM, CDR2 ANQGSEA, per germline. Trimming pared 3 bases from V and 4 bases from J, leaving 6 bases between. Remarks on this clone: Antigen: not known.

Study outcomes and limitations: The classifier was said to identify cytomegalovirus status with high specificity and sensitivity. Prior analysis indicated that the majority of TCR beta V segments exhibited productivity approximately 90% or approximately 30% of the time. Of the V segments, some could not be distinguished, including TRBV6-2 and TRBV6-3, and were excluded.

The PCR was carried out with 60 Vbeta primers and 13 Jbeta primers. Here immunoSEQ multiplex PCR was the method, and the copy in TCRdb shows in-frame clones only, minus some. The top ten clones hold around 1.5% of a sample with 100,000 to 150,000 clones, 60% to 85% of them seen once. This receptor was identified in a young woman in good health and CMV-seronegative. Specimen: PBMCs. This rearrangement joins TRBV29-1 to TRBJ1-2; D gene unclear. The DNA for the CDR3 is TGCAGCGTTGAGGCGGCCTATGGCTACACCTTC. It yields the protein CSVEAAYGYTF. The full variable domain, completed using reference TRBV29-1 and TRBJ1-2, is SAVISQKPSRDICQRGTSLTIQCQVDSQVTMMFWYRQQPGQSLTLIATANQGSEATYESGFVIDKFPISRPNLTFSTLTVSNMSPEDSSIYLCSVEAAYGYTFGSGTRLTVV.